The 5 T cell receptor beta chains given below trace back to one sample, sequenced in a study of blood T cell repertoires in COVID-19. Profiled with immunoSEQ multiplex PCR; TCRdb holds only in-frame clones, not every one. This table holds 200,000 to 250,000 clones, approximately 80% found once. The sample consisted of peripheral blood. These receptors all come from a man over 45 with active or convalescent COVID-19.

The chain is built from TRBV4-3 and TRBJ2-2; D gene uncertain. This CDR3 is built from 12 residues. V was clipped by 1 base and J by 6 bases, with 3 bases between them. The germline CDR1 and CDR2 sequences are LGHNA and YSLEER. CDR3 sequence (DNA): TGCGCCAGCAGCCAAGTCGCCGGGGAGCTGTTTTTT. It encodes CASSQVAGELFF.

V usage is TRBV28 and J usage is TRBJ1-5; 9 bases line up with TRBD1. From germline, CDR1 is MDHEN and CDR2 SYDVKM. Trimming cost V 2 bases and J 0 bases; bases outside gene matches: 5. The CDR3 runs to 17 residues. The CDR3 sequence: CASSLPGQGYSNQPQHF. CDR3 in DNA: TGTGCCAGCAGTTTACCGGGACAGGGATATAGCAATCAGCCCCAGCATTTT.

This clone came up a few times. This chain joins TRBV5-1 and TRBJ2-6, with D tentatively TRBD1 (5 bases). V was cut by 4 bases and J by 0 bases, with 11 bases left in between. The CDR3 is made up of 16 amino acids. The V gene's germline CDR1 is SGHRS and CDR2 YFSETQ. Written as DNA, the CDR3 is TGCGCCAGCAGCCGAAGGGGTAGCTCTGGGGCCAACGTCCTGACTTTC. Amino acids: CASSRRGSSGANVLTF.

This clone has just one count. J is TRBJ2-3 and V is TRBV24-1; 9 nucleotides line up with TRBD2. Germline loops: CDR1 KGHDR, CDR2 SFDVKD. The J segment lost 4 bases and the V segment lost 4 bases, leaving 5 bases of the junction unmatched. This CDR3 region has 15 residues. The CDR3 region is CATSEKRGVADTQYF. As DNA, the CDR3 is TGTGCCACCAGTGAGAAGCGGGGGGTGGCAGATACGCAGTATTTT.

The rearrangement links TRBV3-1 (or the pseudogene TRBV3-2) to TRBJ2-5; 10 nucleotides align to TRBD2. With 7 bases clipped from V and 4 bases from J, the junction kept 9 bases outside the gene matches. This CDR3 is 15 amino acids long. Germline lookup yields CDR1 LGHDT and CDR2 YNNKEL (reference sequence). For the CDR3, the DNA is TGTGCCAGCACGGGAAGCGGGGGGGCTGGAGAGACCCAGTACTTC. Protein sequence: CASTGSGGAGETQYF.